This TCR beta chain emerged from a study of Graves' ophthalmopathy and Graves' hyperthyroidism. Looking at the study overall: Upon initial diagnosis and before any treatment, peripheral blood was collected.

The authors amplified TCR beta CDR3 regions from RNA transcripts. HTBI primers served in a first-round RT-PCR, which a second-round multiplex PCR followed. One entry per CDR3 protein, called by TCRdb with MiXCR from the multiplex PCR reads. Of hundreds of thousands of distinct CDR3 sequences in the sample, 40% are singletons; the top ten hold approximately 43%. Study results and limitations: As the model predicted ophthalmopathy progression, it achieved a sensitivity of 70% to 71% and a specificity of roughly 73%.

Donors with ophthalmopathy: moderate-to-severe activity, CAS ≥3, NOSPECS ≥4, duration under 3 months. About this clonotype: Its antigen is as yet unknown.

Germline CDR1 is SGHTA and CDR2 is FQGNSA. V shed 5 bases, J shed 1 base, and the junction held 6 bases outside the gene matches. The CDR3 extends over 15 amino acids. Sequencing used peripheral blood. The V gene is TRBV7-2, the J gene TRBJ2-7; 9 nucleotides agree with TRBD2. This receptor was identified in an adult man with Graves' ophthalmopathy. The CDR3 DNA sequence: TGTGCCAGCAGCCCCCCTAGCGGGAATTCCTACGAGCAGTACTTC. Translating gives CASSPPSGNSYEQYF.